These T cell receptor beta chains were read from a single sample in a study of naive and memory T cell subsets. TCRdb reprocessed the 5' RACE reads via MiXCR and lists one record per CDR3 protein. The sample yields tens of thousands of distinct CDR3 sequences, more than 6% seen once. The source of these receptors is a female donor in good health. CDR3s include the opening cysteine and the closing phenylalanine or tryptophan. A D gene is named only where the DNA matches it firmly. The size of a clone is reported for some rows only, either as once, few or many, or as a class for expanded clones.

D gene	V gene	J gene	clone size	CDR3 DNA	CDR3 protein
-	TRBV6-5	TRBJ1-2	many	TGTGCCAGCAGTACCACAGCTAACTATGGCTACACCTTC	CASSTTANYGYTF
-	TRBV7-9	TRBJ1-1	-	TGTGCCAGCAGCCCGGAGGCTAACACTGAAGCTTTCTTT	CASSPEANTEAFF
TRBD1	TRBV20-1	TRBJ1-6	-	TGCAGTGCTACTTCAGGACAGGGGGCAAATTCACCCCTCCACTTT	CSATSGQGANSPLHF
TRBD1	TRBV20-1	TRBJ1-5	many	TGCAGTGCTAGGCCACAGGGGAATCAGCCCCAGCATTTT	CSARPQGNQPQHF
-	TRBV12-3/TRBV12-4	TRBJ1-2	many	TGTGCCAGCAGTCTGGGACTTGGCTACACCTTC	CASSLGLGYTF
TRBD2	TRBV5-1	TRBJ2-3	-	TGCGCCAGCAGCGCTGGGGACTACGAGTGGGCCCGCGCAGATACGCAGTATTTT	CASSAGDYEWARADTQYF
-	TRBV29-1	TRBJ2-5	few	TGCAGCGTTGAGTTGGCTAGCGACCAAGAGACCCAGTACTTC	CSVELASDQETQYF
TRBD1	TRBV19	TRBJ1-5	few	TGTGCCAGTAGTGCAGGACAGGGGGCAACTCAGCCCCAGCATTTT	CASSAGQGATQPQHF
-	TRBV7-3	TRBJ2-2	many	TGTGCCAGCAGGCTAGGGGGGACTGGCAACACCGGGGAGCTGTTTTTT	CASRLGGTGNTGELFF
-	TRBV11-3	TRBJ1-4	few	TGTGCCAGCAGCTTAGGTGAAAAACTGTTTTTT	CASSLGEKLFF